This T cell receptor (beta chain) was retrieved from a study of T-cell reconstitution after alpha-beta-depleted transplantation in children. Using unique molecular identifiers, the investigators prepared the TCRbeta library. Using its own MiXCR run on the PCR reads, TCRdb lists one record per CDR3 protein. Among around 530,000 distinct CDR3 sequences, 30% to 35% were seen once, and the ten largest hold roughly 2.5%. J lost 1 base, V lost 7 bases, and 9 bases had no gene match. Germline values: CDR1 SQVTM, CDR2 ANQGSEA. CDR3 length: 15 amino acids. The chain has TRBV29-1 and TRBJ2-5; 10 bases are a match to TRBD2. The starting material was PBMCs from the stem cell graft donor, obtained from the stem cell graft. The receptor was derived from a human donor who donated a stem cell graft to a child with aplastic anemia. DNA for the CDR3: TGCAGCGGACGGCCTAGCGGGAGTTTCCAAGAGACCCAGTACTTC. Translation: CSGRPSGSFQETQYF.